Shown below are 10 T cell receptor beta chains from a single sample sequenced in a study of CD8 T cells in Susac syndrome. Random hexamers were used to reverse transcribe an amount of about 0.5 to 1 ug RNA. TCRdb analysed the immunoSEQ multiplex PCR reads with MiXCR anew, one entry per CDR3 protein. The sample consists of roughly 190,000 distinct CDR3 sequences, approximately 94% of them appearing once. The material sequenced was CD4+ T cells from PBMCs. Receptors originate from a human donor with Susac syndrome.

This chain links TRBV6-2 or TRBV6-3 with TRBJ2-1; 7 bases are a match to TRBD2. The length of the CDR3 is 14 residues. Germline lookup yields CDR1 MNHEY and CDR2 SVGEGT. V trimming: 6 bases; J trimming: 2 bases; junction bases outside the gene matches: 4. CDR3 residues: CASSKSGTYNEQFF. CDR3 in DNA: TGTGCCAGCAGCAAAAGCGGGACCTACAATGAGCAGTTCTTC.

CDR3 coding DNA: TGCGCCAGCAGCCCGGCCCAAAAGGGGACCCAGTACTTC. The encoded protein is CASSPAQKGTQYF. The rearrangement links TRBV5-1 to TRBJ2-5; D is uncertain. Germline CDR1 reads SGHRS; CDR2 reads YFSETQ. The CDR3 has 13 residues. V was shortened by 4 bases and J by 7 bases, with 14 bases between the two germline ends.

The chain has TRBV20-1 and TRBJ1-6; D perhaps matches TRBD1 (6 bases). The V gene's germline CDR1 is DFQATT and CDR2 SNEGSKA (reference sequence). The V and J ends lost 7 bases and 5 bases respectively, with 15 bases between them. The CDR3 extends over 14 amino acids. CDR3 sequence: CSVGLGQNNSPLHF. The CDR3 nucleotides read TGCAGTGTAGGTTTGGGACAAAATAATTCACCCCTCCACTTT.

This clonotype showed up just once. The chain carries TRBV5-4 and TRBJ2-1; 10 bases agree with TRBD2. Germline V gene sequence: CDR1 SGHNT, CDR2 YYREEE (reference sequence). J lost 6 bases, V lost 4 bases, and 7 bases had no gene match. This CDR3 has 15 residues. CDR3 region: CASSPLAGVFNEQFF. CDR3 DNA sequence: TGTGCCAGCAGCCCTCTAGCGGGGGTGTTCAATGAGCAGTTCTTC.

The rearrangement links TRBV2 to TRBJ1-3; possible D gene TRBD1, 5 bases. Germline CDR1 SNHLY, CDR2 FYNNEI. Deletions cut 8 bases from V and 2 bases from J, with 7 bases between. This CDR3 is built from 12 residues. The CDR3 protein is CASGGTGNTIYF. The DNA for the CDR3 is TGTGCCAGCGGGGGAACTGGAAACACCATATATTTT.

The chain joins TRBV9 to TRBJ2-1; D gene uncertain. V lost 0 bases and J lost 7, with 8 bases in between. The CDR3 covers 13 residues. Germline CDR1 SGDLS, CDR2 YYNGEE. The CDR3 protein is CASSVARWNEQFF. CDR3 sequence (DNA): TGTGCCAGCAGCGTAGCGCGTTGGAATGAGCAGTTCTTC.

This chain connects TRBV28 to TRBJ2-2; D could derive from TRBD1 or TRBD2 (5 bases each). Germline V gene data show CDR1 as MDHEN and CDR2 as SYDVKM. CDR3 size: 14 residues. V was cut by 5 bases and J by 4 bases, with 11 bases left in between. The CDR3 sequence is CASSTYGATGELFF. For the CDR3, the DNA is TGTGCCAGCAGTACCTACGGGGCCACCGGGGAGCTGTTTTTT.

The genes are TRBV13 and TRBJ1-1; D not resolved. Germline values: CDR1 PRHDT, CDR2 FYEKMQ (reference sequence). The CDR3 spans 13 residues. V shed 6 bases and J shed 0 bases, with 8 bases lying between them. The CDR3 sequence is CASSYRMNTEAFF. Written as DNA, the CDR3 is TGTGCCAGCAGTTACAGAATGAACACTGAAGCTTTCTTT.

The chain has TRBV4-3 and TRBJ1-1, with D unresolved. Trimming took 1 base from V and 1 from J, leaving 7 bases between them. The CDR3 has 14 amino acids. Germline values: CDR1 LGHNA, CDR2 YSLEER. Here the CDR3 DNA reads TGCGCCAGCAGCCAAGGACAACAGAACACTGAAGCTTTCTTT. It encodes CASSQGQQNTEAFF.

This rearrangement joins TRBV5-8 to TRBJ1-1; TRBD1 matches 9 bases. V lost 4 bases, J lost 4 bases, and 11 bases stayed unmatched. This CDR3 comprises 16 residues. Germline CDR1 is SGHTS and CDR2 is YDEGEE. The CDR3 sequence: CASSLTGQGRSTEAFF. CDR3 coding DNA: TGTGCCAGCAGCCTTACGGGACAGGGTAGAAGCACTGAAGCTTTCTTT.